This is a list of T cell receptor beta chains from one sample in a study of OX40 agonist ivuxolimab in advanced cancers. Libraries were prepared by immunoSEQ multiplex PCR; TCRdb keeps only in-frame clonotypes and omits some of them. Of fewer than 100,000 clones in the sample, about 86% were seen once. The sequencing used CD4+ or CD8+ T cells sorted from blood, collected in a trial of the OX40 agonist ivuxolimab. Receptor source: an adult with an advanced solid tumor such as melanoma, head and neck, liver or kidney cancer. Both conserved end residues are part of each CDR3. A D gene is named only where the DNA matches it firmly. Expanded clones are given a class, and other clones once, few, many or no size at all.

TRBV2	TRBJ2-3	13	-	-	TGTGCCAGCAAAGGGGGGCAGGCAGATACGCAGTATTTT	CASKGGQADTQYF
TRBV19	TRBJ2-1	10	-	-	TGTGCCCCATTAATCGGGGAGCAGTTCTTC	CAPLIGEQFF
TRBV7-9	TRBJ1-1	14	TRBD1	-	TGTGCCAGCAGCTTAGGACAGGGGGCCGATCGCGCTTTCTTT	CASSLGQGADRAFF
TRBV15	TRBJ2-3	13	-	-	TGTGCCACCAGCAGAGGGAACACAGATACGCAGTATTTT	CATSRGNTDTQYF
TRBV30	TRBJ2-5	13	TRBD1	few	TGTGCCTACCACCAGGGGGCGTCCCAGACCCAGTACTTC	CAYHQGASQTQYF
TRBV11-1	TRBJ2-3	15	TRBD1	-	TGTGCCAGCAGCCACGGACAGGGGTTTGTAGATACGCAGTATTTT	CASSHGQGFVDTQYF
TRBV7-8	TRBJ2-2	16	TRBD1	-	TGTGCCAGCAGCTTACAACAGGGGTCTCACACCGGGGAGCTGTTTTTT	CASSLQQGSHTGELFF
TRBV7-8	TRBJ2-2	16	TRBD2	-	TGTGCCAGCAGCTCACGAATGAGGCGGGAGAGCGGGGAGCTGTTTTTT	CASSSRMRRESGELFF
TRBV7-9	TRBJ2-7	14	TRBD2	-	TGTGCCAGCAGACTAGCGGGAGGAGGGTACGAGCAGTACTTC	CASRLAGGGYEQYF
TRBV11-2	TRBJ2-3	14	-	-	TGTGCCAGCAGCTTAGCCCGGCCGGGGGATACGCAGTATTTT	CASSLARPGDTQYF
TRBV10-3	TRBJ1-5	14	-	-	TGTGCCATCAGTGAGTCAGGGGGCAATCAGCCCCAGCATTTT	CAISESGGNQPQHF
TRBV6-5	TRBJ1-1	11	-	-	TGTGCCAGCAGTTGGGACTCCGAAGCTTTCTTT	CASSWDSEAFF
TRBV28	TRBJ1-4	16	-	-	TGTGCCAGCAGTTTGGGAAGAGGGCGGACTAATGAAAAACTGTTTTTT	CASSLGRGRTNEKLFF
TRBV5-6	TRBJ1-2	14	-	-	TGTGCCAGCAGCTCGACAGGTGGTAACTATGGCTACACCTTC	CASSSTGGNYGYTF
TRBV4-1	TRBJ2-5	15	TRBD2	-	TGCGCCAGCAGCCAGAGGGCTAGCGGGCAAGAGACCCAGTACTTC	CASSQRASGQETQYF
TRBV7-2	TRBJ1-3	15	-	-	TGTGCCAGCAGCCCTCCCGGCAGGTCTGGAAACACCATATATTTT	CASSPPGRSGNTIYF
TRBV7-7	TRBJ1-1	13	-	-	TGTGCTAGCAGCCTCGACAGTCTAACTGAAGCTTTCTTT	CASSLDSLTEAFF
TRBV27	TRBJ2-3	15	TRBD2	-	TGTGCCAGCAGGCGCAGGACTAGCGGGGAGCCTACGCAGTATTTT	CASRRRTSGEPTQYF
TRBV4-2	TRBJ2-5	14	TRBD1	-	TGTGCCAGCAGCCGTGACAGGGGGCTAGAGACCCAGTACTTC	CASSRDRGLETQYF
TRBV9	TRBJ2-3	15	-	-	TGTGCCAGCAGCGTAGATATCGGGAGTTTCGATACGCAGTATTTT	CASSVDIGSFDTQYF